This TCR beta chain was sequenced in a study of tumor-infiltrating lymphocytes in primary liver carcinoma. Study-wide context: Tumors were staged T1-T3 N0M0 and measured about 4.2 to 10 cm across.

They got blood RNA out of unsorted whole blood and also pulled out germline DNA. The CDR3 has 13 amino acids. In germline, CDR1 is SQVTM, CDR2 ANQGSEA. The V and J ends lost 7 bases and 3 bases, in that order; junction bases with no gene match: 7. The researchers produced TCR beta cDNA from approximately 0.45 ug total RNA with a constant-region primer. What produced the TCR beta libraries was three nested multiplex PCR rounds using slightly modified ARM-PCR. The opening two PCR rounds, ten to eleven cycles each, paired TRBV1-TRBV30 forward primers with a C-beta reverse primer. TCRdb ran MiXCR on the multiplex PCR reads and lists one entry per CDR3 protein. Among hundreds of thousands of distinct CDR3 sequences listed, around 50% were seen once.

Sequencing was done on a sample of peripheral blood. The receptor comes from a woman in her twenties or thirties with primary liver carcinoma and hepatitis B virus infection. J is TRBJ2-3 and V is TRBV29-1; 7 bases match TRBD2. This CDR3 reads CSAVQRGTDTQYF. CDR3 coding DNA: TGCAGCGCTGTTCAGCGGGGTACAGATACGCAGTATTTT.